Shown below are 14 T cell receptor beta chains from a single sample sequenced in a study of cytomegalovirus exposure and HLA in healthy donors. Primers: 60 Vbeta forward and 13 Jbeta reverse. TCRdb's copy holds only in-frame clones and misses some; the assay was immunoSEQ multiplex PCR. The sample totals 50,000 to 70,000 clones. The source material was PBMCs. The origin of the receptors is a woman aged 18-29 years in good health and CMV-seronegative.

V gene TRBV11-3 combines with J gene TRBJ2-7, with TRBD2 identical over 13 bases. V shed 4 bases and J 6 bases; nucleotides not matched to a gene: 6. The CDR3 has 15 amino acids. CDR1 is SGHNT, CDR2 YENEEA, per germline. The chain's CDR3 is CASSSGTSGTREQYF. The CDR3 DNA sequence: TGTGCCAGCAGCTCGGGGACTAGCGGGACACGCGAGCAGTACTTC.

The CDR3 reads CASSYWTGEETQYF. The CDR3 bases are TGTGCCAGCAGTTATTGGACAGGGGAAGAGACCCAGTACTTC. The V gene is TRBV6-5, the J gene TRBJ2-5; 9 nucleotides line up with TRBD1. Germline assignment: CDR1 MNHEY and CDR2 SVGAGI. The CDR3 is made up of 14 amino acids. The V segment lost 3 bases and the J segment 3 bases; nucleotides outside the gene matches: 2.

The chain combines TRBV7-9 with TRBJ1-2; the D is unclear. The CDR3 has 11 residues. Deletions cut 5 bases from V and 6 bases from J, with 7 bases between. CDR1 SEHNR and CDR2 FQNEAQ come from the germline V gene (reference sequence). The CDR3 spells CASSPSDGYTF. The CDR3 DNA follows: TGTGCCAGCAGCCCCTCAGATGGCTACACCTTC.

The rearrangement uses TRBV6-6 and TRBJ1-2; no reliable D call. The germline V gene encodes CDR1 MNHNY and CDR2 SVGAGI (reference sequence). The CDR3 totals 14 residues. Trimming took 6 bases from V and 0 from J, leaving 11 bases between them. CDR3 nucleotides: TGTGCCAGCAGCCGAGATATGACTAACTATGGCTACACCTTC. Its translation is CASSRDMTNYGYTF.

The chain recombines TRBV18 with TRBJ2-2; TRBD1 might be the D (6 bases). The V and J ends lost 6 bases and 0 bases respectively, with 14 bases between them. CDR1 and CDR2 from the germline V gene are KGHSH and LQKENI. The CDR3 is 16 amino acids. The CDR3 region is CASSPFQGTNTGELFF. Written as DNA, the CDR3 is TGTGCCAGCTCGCCCTTTCAGGGGACGAACACCGGGGAGCTGTTTTTT.

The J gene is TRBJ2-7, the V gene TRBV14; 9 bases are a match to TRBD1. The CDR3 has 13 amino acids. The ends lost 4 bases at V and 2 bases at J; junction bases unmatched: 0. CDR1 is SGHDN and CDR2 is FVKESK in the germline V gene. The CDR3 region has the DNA TGTGCCAGCAGCCGGACAGGGGCCTACGAGCAGTACTTC. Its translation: CASSRTGAYEQYF.

The CDR3 DNA is TGTGCCAGCAGCGGTGACGGCAGGATCACTGAAGCTTTCTTT. Protein: CASSGDGRITEAFF. The J gene is TRBJ1-1, the V gene TRBV9; D is uncertain. V was trimmed by 3 bases and J by 4 bases, leaving 13 bases between them. The CDR3 spans 14 residues. The germline gives CDR1 SGDLS, CDR2 YYNGEE.

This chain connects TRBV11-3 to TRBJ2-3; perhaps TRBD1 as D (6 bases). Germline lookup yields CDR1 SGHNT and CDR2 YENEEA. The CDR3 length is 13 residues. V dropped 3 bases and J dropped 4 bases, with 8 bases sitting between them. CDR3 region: CASSFRGADTQYF. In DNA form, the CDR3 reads TGTGCCAGCAGCTTCAGGGGCGCAGATACGCAGTATTTT.

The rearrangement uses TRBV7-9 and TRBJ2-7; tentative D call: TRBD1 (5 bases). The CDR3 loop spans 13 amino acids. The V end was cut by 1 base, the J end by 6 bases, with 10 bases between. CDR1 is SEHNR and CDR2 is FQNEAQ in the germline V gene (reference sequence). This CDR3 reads CASSLGQGGEQYF. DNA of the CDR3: TGTGCCAGCAGCTTAGGGCAGGGTGGCGAGCAGTACTTC. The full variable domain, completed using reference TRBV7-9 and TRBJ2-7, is DTGVSQNPRHKITKRGQNVTFRCDPISEHNRLYWYRQTLGQGPEFLTYFQNEAQLEKSRLLSDRFSAERPKGSFSTLEIQRTEQGDSAMYLCASSLGQGGEQYFGPGTRLTVT.

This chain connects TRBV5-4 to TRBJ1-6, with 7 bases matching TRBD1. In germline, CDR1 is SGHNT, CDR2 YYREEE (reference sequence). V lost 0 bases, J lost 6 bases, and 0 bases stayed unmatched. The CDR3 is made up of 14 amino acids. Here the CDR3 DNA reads TGTGCCAGCAGCTTGGGACAGGGTAATTCACCCCTCCACTTT. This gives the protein CASSLGQGNSPLHF.

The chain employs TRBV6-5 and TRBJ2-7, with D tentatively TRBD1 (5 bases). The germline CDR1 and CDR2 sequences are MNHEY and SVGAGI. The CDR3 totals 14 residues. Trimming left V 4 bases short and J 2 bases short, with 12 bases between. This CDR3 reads CASSSSRAAYEQYF. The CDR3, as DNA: TGTGCCAGCAGTTCCAGCAGGGCGGCCTACGAGCAGTACTTC.

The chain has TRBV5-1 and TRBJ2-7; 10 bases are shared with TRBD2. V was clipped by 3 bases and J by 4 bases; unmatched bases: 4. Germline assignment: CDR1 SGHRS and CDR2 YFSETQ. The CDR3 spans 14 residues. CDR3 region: CASSWTSGVYEQYF. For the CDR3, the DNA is TGCGCCAGCAGCTGGACTAGCGGCGTTTACGAGCAGTACTTC.

CDR3: CASSPISGTIKNIQYF. CDR3 nucleotide sequence: TGCGCCAGCAGCCCCATTTCCGGGACTATCAAAAACATTCAGTACTTC. This chain links TRBV4-1 with TRBJ2-4; 7 nucleotides agree with TRBD2. CDR3 length equals 16 residues. Trimming at V came to 4 bases and at J to 3 bases, leaving 9 bases not matched to a gene. Germline CDR1 and CDR2: MGHRA and YSYEKL.

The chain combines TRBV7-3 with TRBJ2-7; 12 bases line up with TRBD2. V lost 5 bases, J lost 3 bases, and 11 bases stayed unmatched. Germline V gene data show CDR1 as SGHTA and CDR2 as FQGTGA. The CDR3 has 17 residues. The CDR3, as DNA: TGTGCCAGCAGCCCAAAGACTAGCGGGGGCCGAAACTACGAGCAGTACTTC. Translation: CASSPKTSGGRNYEQYF. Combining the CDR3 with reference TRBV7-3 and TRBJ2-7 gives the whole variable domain GAGVSQTPSNKVTEKGKYVELRCDPISGHTALYWYRQSLGQGPEFLIYFQGTGAADDSGLPNDRFFAVRPEGSVSTLKIQRTERGDSAVYLCASSPKTSGGRNYEQYFGPGTRLTVT.